These 20 T cell receptor beta chains originate from one sample sequenced in a study of PD-L1 blockade in urothelial cancer. TCRdb keeps only in-frame clones here, not all; method: immunoSEQ multiplex PCR. The table shows roughly 76,000 clones, with around 93% occurring only once. Time point specified: peripheral blood 6 weeks after treatment start. The sample consisted of PBMCs, taken around atezolizumab (anti-PD-L1) treatment. The receptor set was obtained from a woman of 80 years or more with urothelial cancer.

The chain has TRBV2 and TRBJ1-5, with D possibly matching TRBD1 (5 bases). CDR1 is SNHLY and CDR2 is FYNNEI in the germline V gene. This CDR3 is 14 amino acids long. V was cut by 4 bases and J by 2 bases, with 9 bases left in between. The CDR3 nucleotides read TGTGCCAGCAGTGGCAGGGCGGGCAATCAGCCCCAGCATTTT. This translates into CASSGRAGNQPQHF. The full variable domain, its missing parts supplied by reference TRBV2 and TRBJ1-5, is EPEVTQTPSHQVTQMGQEVILRCVPISNHLYFYWYRQILGQKVEFLVSFYNNEISEKSEIFDDQFSVERPDGSNFTLKIRSTKLEDSAMYFCASSGRAGNQPQHFGDGTRLSIL.

This clone was counted once. V gene TRBV7-3 combines with J gene TRBJ2-3, with 7 bases aligning to TRBD2. CDR1 SGHTA and CDR2 FQGTGA come from the germline V gene. V shed 2 bases and J 6 bases; nucleotides not matched to a gene: 5. This CDR3 region has 14 residues. The CDR3 here is CASSLGGSEDTQYF. The CDR3 DNA reads as TGTGCCAGCAGCTTAGGCGGGAGTGAGGATACGCAGTATTTT.

The chain links TRBV28 to TRBJ2-7; 7 bases fit TRBD1. The CDR3 length is 15 residues. V was pared by 6 bases and J by 5 bases, with 13 bases of the junction left unmatched. CDR1 is MDHEN and CDR2 is SYDVKM in the germline V gene. DNA of the CDR3: TGTGCCAGCAGCCTGCTGGGGGTAGGGGGCAACGAGCAGTACTTC. Translation: CASSLLGVGGNEQYF.

The chain carries TRBV7-6 and TRBJ1-3, with D tentatively TRBD1 (5 bases). The CDR3 loop spans 16 amino acids. V shed 4 bases and J shed 7 bases, with 20 bases lying between them. Germline V lookup: CDR1 SGHVS, CDR2 FNYEAQ. The CDR3 reads CASSSTDQGTLNTIYF. The CDR3 coding sequence is TGTGCCAGCAGCTCTACCGACCAGGGTACCTTGAACACCATATATTTT.

The chain carries TRBV4-2 and TRBJ2-5, with 14 bases lining up with TRBD2. With V trimmed by 0 bases and J by 0 bases, 9 bases remained unmatched. CDR3 length: 20 residues. The germline V gene has CDR1 LGHNA and CDR2 YNFKEQ. The CDR3: CASSQELGTSGSFYQETQYF. The CDR3 DNA follows: TGTGCCAGCAGCCAAGAATTGGGGACTAGCGGGAGCTTCTACCAAGAGACCCAGTACTTC.

The J gene is TRBJ2-7, the V gene TRBV7-2; 7 bases are shared with TRBD2. The germline gives CDR1 SGHTA, CDR2 FQGNSA. V dropped 0 bases and J dropped 4; count of bases not matched to a gene: 9. The CDR3 runs 16 residues. The CDR3 reads CASSLASGLVTYEQYF. CDR3 DNA: TGTGCCAGCAGCTTAGCATCAGGACTAGTAACGTACGAGCAGTACTTC.

The table lists this clone with a few counts. The chain employs TRBV9 and TRBJ2-2; weak D call: TRBD1 (6 bases). Deletions cut 0 bases from V and 4 bases from J, with 13 bases between. This CDR3 spans 16 amino acids. CDR1 is SGDLS and CDR2 is YYNGEE in the germline V gene. The CDR3 DNA reads as TGTGCCAGCAGCGTAGGACTCAGGGGAACCACCGGGGAGCTGTTTTTT. Protein product: CASSVGLRGTTGELFF.

The CDR3 loop reads CASSADSIYQPQHF. In DNA form, the CDR3 reads TGTGCCAGCAGTGCCGACAGCATCTATCAGCCCCAGCATTTT. This chain joins TRBV27 and TRBJ1-5; D might be TRBD1 (5 bases). The CDR3 has 14 residues. Germline V gene sequence: CDR1 MNHEY, CDR2 SMNVEV (reference sequence). V was shortened by 5 bases and J by 5 bases, with 13 bases between the two germline ends.

The genes are TRBV29-1 and TRBJ1-1; D remains ambiguous. The V end was cut by 4 bases, the J end by 2 bases, with 2 bases between. CDR3 length: 10 amino acids. CDR1 SQVTM and CDR2 ANQGSEA come from the germline V gene. For the CDR3, the DNA is TGCAGCGTTGTAAACACTGAAGCTTTCTTT. It is translated as CSVVNTEAFF. The full variable domain, in which reference TRBV29-1 and TRBJ1-1 provide the parts outside the CDR3, is SAVISQKPSRDICQRGTSLTIQCQVDSQVTMMFWYRQQPGQSLTLIATANQGSEATYESGFVIDKFPISRPNLTFSTLTVSNMSPEDSSIYLCSVVNTEAFFGQGTRLTVV.

The V gene is TRBV5-1, the J gene TRBJ2-1; D remains unclear. Germline V gene data show CDR1 as SGHRS and CDR2 as YFSETQ. The CDR3 has 17 residues. With 3 bases removed from V and 4 bases from J, the gap between germline ends came to 20 bases. The CDR3 loop reads CASSSRSGPQTYNEQFF. CDR3 bases: TGCGCCAGCAGCTCGAGGAGTGGCCCCCAAACTTACAATGAGCAGTTCTTC.

The chain is built from TRBV6-5 and TRBJ1-1; 10 bases are shared with TRBD1. After removal of 0 bases from V and 5 bases from J, the junction contained 3 bases not matched to a gene. The CDR3 extends over 15 amino acids. The V gene's germline CDR1 is MNHEY and CDR2 SVGAGI. In nucleotides, the CDR3 is TGTGCCAGCAGTTACTCGTGGACAGGGGGAACTGAAGCTTTCTTT. The encoded protein is CASSYSWTGGTEAFF.

The CDR3 bases are TGCGCCAGCAGAGCGCAGGGGGCGCTTACCGGGGAGCTGTTTTTT. Protein sequence: CASRAQGALTGELFF. This rearrangement joins TRBV10-1 to TRBJ2-2; 8 bases fit TRBD1. The CDR3 extends over 15 amino acids. V shed 6 bases, J shed 5 bases, and the junction held 8 bases outside the gene matches. Per the germline V gene, CDR1 is WNHNN and CDR2 is SYGVQD (reference sequence).

The chain uses TRBV28 and TRBJ1-5; maybe TRBD1 (6 bases). This CDR3 comprises 16 residues. The V gene's germline CDR1 is MDHEN and CDR2 SYDVKM. V dropped 2 bases and J dropped 3 bases, with 14 bases sitting between them. CDR3 in amino acids: CASSLTGGQHNQPQHF. Here the CDR3 DNA reads TGTGCCAGCAGTTTAACCGGAGGACAGCACAATCAGCCCCAGCATTTT.

This rearrangement joins TRBV19 to TRBJ2-3; D is undetermined. CDR3 length equals 13 residues. Germline V gene sequence: CDR1 LNHDA, CDR2 SQIVND (reference sequence). Trimming stripped 7 bases from V and 2 bases from J, with 10 bases between. The CDR3 sequence: CASNAFPTDTQYF. The CDR3 region has the DNA TGTGCCAGTAACGCGTTTCCCACAGATACGCAGTATTTT.

The genes are TRBV18 and TRBJ1-1, with D maybe TRBD1 (5 bases). The germline V and J ends were trimmed by 4 bases and 3 bases, with 9 bases remaining between them. This CDR3 spans 13 amino acids. CDR1 is KGHSH, CDR2 LQKENI, per germline. The CDR3: CASSQGRDTEAFF. CDR3 bases: TGTGCCAGCTCACAGGGGAGGGACACTGAAGCTTTCTTT.

J is TRBJ2-7 and V is TRBV27, with D possibly matching TRBD2 (7 bases). The CDR3 consists of 16 residues. Trimming cost V 6 bases and J 0 bases, with 18 bases left between them. Germline-derived CDR1 and CDR2 are MNHEY and SMNVEV (reference sequence). CDR3 in amino acids: CASSRWGGPDSYEQYF. The CDR3 DNA follows: TGTGCCAGCAGCAGATGGGGGGGGCCCGACTCCTACGAGCAGTACTTC.

This clone was found once. This chain uses TRBV5-6 with TRBJ2-7; 9 bases agree with TRBD1. V was clipped by 4 bases and J by 6 bases; unmatched bases: 5. CDR1 is SGHDT, CDR2 YYEEEE, per germline. This CDR3 comprises 13 residues. The CDR3 sequence is CASSLGTGLEQYF. CDR3 nucleotide sequence: TGTGCCAGCAGCCTCGGGACAGGGCTCGAGCAGTACTTC.

The rearrangement links TRBV7-3 to TRBJ1-2, with D uncertain. V was trimmed by 2 bases and J by 5 bases, leaving 12 bases between them. Looked up from germline, CDR1 is SGHTA and CDR2 is FQGTGA. The CDR3 sequence is 14 residues long. CDR3 DNA sequence: TGTGCCAGCAGCTTAGACCTAGACGGGTATGGCTACACCTTC. Protein: CASSLDLDGYGYTF. The full variable domain, its missing parts supplied by reference TRBV7-3 and TRBJ1-2, is GAGVSQTPSNKVTEKGKYVELRCDPISGHTALYWYRQSLGQGPEFLIYFQGTGAADDSGLPNDRFFAVRPEGSVSTLKIQRTERGDSAVYLCASSLDLDGYGYTFGSGTRLTVV.

The chain combines TRBV9 with TRBJ2-1, with 7 bases that match TRBD2. CDR3 size: 14 residues. With 1 base clipped from V and 5 bases from J, the junction kept 3 bases outside the gene matches. Per the germline V gene, CDR1 is SGDLS and CDR2 is YYNGEE. The CDR3 nucleotides are TGTGCCAGCAGCGTATGGAGCGGGAACAATGAGCAGTTCTTC. This translates into CASSVWSGNNEQFF.

This clone was detected once. The chain combines TRBV5-6 with TRBJ2-6, with D unresolved. CDR1 is SGHDT and CDR2 is YYEEEE in the germline V gene. This CDR3 comprises 15 residues. The V gene lost 2 bases and the J gene lost 3 bases, with 9 bases spanning the gap. Here the CDR3 DNA reads TGTGCCAGCAGCTTATTGTCTATTGGGGCCAACGTCCTGACTTTC. Protein: CASSLLSIGANVLTF. Combining the CDR3 with reference TRBV5-6 and TRBJ2-6 gives the whole variable domain DAGVTQSPTHLIKTRGQQVTLRCSPKSGHDTVSWYQQALGQGPQFIFQYYEEEERQRGNFPDRFSGHQFPNYSSELNVNALLLGDSALYLCASSLLSIGANVLTFGAGSRLTVL.